This is a list of T cell receptor beta chains from one sample in a study of graft-versus-host responses after intestinal transplantation. Sequencing was performed with immunoSEQ multiplex PCR; in TCRdb, only in-frame clones are kept and a portion is missing. Here the sample spans about 90,000 clones, less than 95% being singletons. Their target antigens are unknown. The material sequenced was unstimulated CD4+ T cells sorted from spleen or lymph node cells, taken before transplant. Every receptor here comes from a human donor who was the organ donor for an intestinal transplant. Both conserved end residues are part of each CDR3. The D gene is left open where the match is weak. Rows may omit the clone size; those that give it use once, few, many or a size class.

clone size	V gene	J gene	D gene	CDR3 protein	CDR3 DNA
.	TRBV10-2	TRBJ1-2	.	CASTRGDGYTF	TGCGCCAGCACGCGCGGCGATGGCTACACCTTC
once	TRBV4-1	TRBJ2-7	.	CASSQETGGLGEQYF	TGCGCCAGCAGCCAAGAAACGGGGGGCCTCGGGGAGCAGTACTTC
.	TRBV5-8	TRBJ1-4	.	CASSLRFREKLFF	TGTGCCAGCAGCTTACGTTTTCGGGAAAAACTGTTTTTT
.	TRBV27	TRBJ2-2	.	CASSYWPFLAPGELFF	TGTGCCAGCAGTTATTGGCCATTCTTAGCCCCCGGGGAGCTGTTTTTT
.	TRBV25-1	TRBJ2-2	TRBD1	CASSDLYTGANTGELFF	TGTGCCAGCAGTGACCTTTACACAGGGGCGAACACCGGGGAGCTGTTTTTT
.	TRBV29-1	TRBJ2-5	TRBD2	CSVGALTSGRAETQYF	TGCAGCGTTGGGGCCCTTACTAGCGGGAGGGCCGAGACCCAGTACTTC
once	TRBV5-1	TRBJ1-2	.	CASSPGFDGYTF	TGCGCCAGCAGCCCAGGGTTCGATGGCTACACCTTC
.	TRBV5-1	TRBJ2-7	TRBD2	CASRSGEAGISEQYF	TGCGCCAGCAGGTCCGGGGAAGCGGGGATTTCCGAGCAGTACTTC
once	TRBV30	TRBJ2-7	.	CAWSVDISYEQYF	TGTGCCTGGAGTGTAGACATTTCCTACGAGCAGTACTTC
.	TRBV27	TRBJ1-2	TRBD1	CASSLGYQGAVIFGYTF	TGTGCCAGCAGTTTGGGGTACCAGGGGGCAGTCATCTTTGGCTACACCTTC
.	TRBV2	TRBJ2-3	.	CASSEALQKDTQYF	TGTGCCAGCAGTGAAGCGCTTCAGAAAGATACGCAGTATTTT
.	TRBV19	TRBJ2-1	.	CASSMSRTARNEQFF	TGTGCCAGTAGTATGAGTCGAACTGCTCGTAATGAGCAGTTCTTC
.	TRBV27	TRBJ1-2	TRBD1	CASSLAGTGAGYTF	TGTGCCAGCAGTTTAGCCGGGACAGGGGCCGGCTACACCTTC
.	TRBV30	TRBJ1-2	.	CAWFSPGGHGYTF	TGTGCCTGGTTCTCTCCGGGGGGCCATGGCTACACCTTC
.	TRBV7-3	TRBJ2-5	TRBD1	CASSRFGQGGFGETQYF	TGTGCCAGCAGCCGGTTCGGACAGGGCGGTTTTGGGGAGACCCAGTACTTC
.	TRBV7-3	TRBJ2-2	TRBD2	CASSLRTSANTGELFF	TGTGCCAGCAGCCTAAGGACTAGCGCGAACACCGGGGAGCTGTTTTTT
.	TRBV5-1	TRBJ1-1	TRBD1	CASSGGQGVSTEAFF	TGCGCCAGCAGCGGGGGACAGGGGGTTTCCACTGAAGCTTTCTTT
.	TRBV7-9	TRBJ1-1	.	CASTSREGYTEAFF	TGTGCCAGCACCTCCCGGGAGGGGTACACTGAAGCTTTCTTT
.	TRBV2	TRBJ2-5	TRBD1	CASSEGTGQETQYF	TGTGCCAGCAGTGAGGGGACAGGACAAGAGACCCAGTACTTC
.	TRBV19	TRBJ1-5	.	CASREGSHPNQPQHF	TGTGCCAGTAGAGAGGGTAGCCATCCCAATCAGCCCCAGCATTTT
.	TRBV19	TRBJ1-5	.	CASSIATYHGGYHSNQPQHF	TGTGCCAGTAGTATTGCAACTTACCACGGAGGATACCATAGCAATCAGCCCCAGCATTTT
.	TRBV29-1	TRBJ2-3	.	CSVEPSGATDTQYF	TGCAGCGTTGAACCCAGCGGAGCCACAGATACGCAGTATTTT
.	TRBV19	TRBJ1-1	TRBD1	CASRTQGAVNTEAFF	TGTGCCAGTAGGACACAGGGGGCCGTGAACACTGAAGCTTTCTTT
.	TRBV5-1	TRBJ2-7	.	CASSDRGLGPYEQYF	TGCGCCAGCAGCGACCGGGGGTTGGGTCCCTACGAGCAGTACTTC
.	TRBV7-9	TRBJ1-4	TRBD1	CASSPGTGKGEKLFF	TGTGCCAGCAGTCCCGGGACAGGGAAGGGTGAAAAACTGTTTTTT
.	TRBV11-2	TRBJ2-7	TRBD2	CASRLPGSGYYEQYF	TGTGCCAGCCGGCTTCCGGGTAGCGGGTATTACGAGCAGTACTTC
.	TRBV7-2	TRBJ1-2	.	CASSLVPGSGYTF	TGTGCCAGCAGCTTAGTTCCGGGGTCGGGCTACACCTTC
.	TRBV18	TRBJ2-3	TRBD1	CASSQTTGAQDTQYF	TGTGCCAGCTCACAAACGACAGGGGCGCAGGATACGCAGTATTTT
.	TRBV19	TRBJ2-1	TRBD2	CASSMSGRLAGGGDQQFF	TGTGCCAGTAGTATGTCAGGGAGGCTAGCGGGAGGGGGAGATCAGCAGTTCTTC
.	TRBV14	TRBJ1-1	.	CASSQRLLNTEAFF	TGTGCCAGCAGCCAGAGACTCCTGAACACTGAAGCTTTCTTT
.	TRBV5-1	TRBJ2-1	.	CASSPDSVYNEQFF	TGCGCCAGCAGTCCGGACAGCGTCTACAATGAGCAGTTCTTC
.	TRBV6-5	TRBJ2-7	.	CASSYSPDEQYF	TGTGCCAGCAGTTACTCTCCCGACGAGCAGTACTTC
.	TRBV5-1	TRBJ2-3	.	CASSGGGFTDTQYF	TGCGCCAGCAGCGGTGGAGGGTTCACAGATACGCAGTATTTT
.	TRBV29-1	TRBJ2-7	TRBD1	CSVEGTGVYEQYF	TGCAGCGTGGAGGGGACAGGGGTCTACGAGCAGTACTTC
.	TRBV6-5	TRBJ1-2	.	CASSEDSNYGYTF	TGTGCCAGCAGTGAGGACAGTAACTATGGCTACACCTTC
.	TRBV18	TRBJ1-1	.	CASSSSERAEAFF	TGTGCCAGCTCGTCCAGCGAACGGGCTGAAGCTTTCTTT
.	TRBV7-7	TRBJ2-3	TRBD1	CASSSGTGDWDTQYF	TGTGCTAGCAGCTCCGGGACAGGGGATTGGGATACGCAGTATTTT
.	TRBV7-9	TRBJ2-7	TRBD1	CASSDDRERQYF	TGTGCCAGCAGCGACGACAGGGAGAGGCAGTACTTC
.	TRBV28	TRBJ1-2	.	CATDKINYGYTF	TGTGCCACCGACAAAATAAACTATGGCTACACCTTC